This record covers a single T cell receptor (beta chain). These data come from a study of cytomegalovirus exposure and HLA in healthy donors. V shed 1 base and J 5 bases; nucleotides not matched to a gene: 7. CDR3 size: 15 residues. Germline V CDR1 and CDR2: SEHNR, FQNEAQ (reference sequence). It was with 60 Vbeta and 13 Jbeta primers that the PCR ran. Profiled with immunoSEQ multiplex PCR; TCRdb holds only in-frame clones, not every one. The table lists roughly 160,000 clones, 84% of them singletons, with about 0.37% in the top ten. The V call is TRBV7-9, the J call TRBJ1-2; 7 bases map to TRBD1. This sequence originates from a boy aged 2-15 years in good health and CMV-seronegative. Sequencing was done on a sample of PBMCs. The CDR3, as DNA: TGTGCCAGCAGCTTAGGGACAGGCCTGCGATATGGCTACACCTTC. Translation: CASSLGTGLRYGYTF.